A selection of T cell receptor beta chains follows, all from one sample in a study of long-term antiretroviral therapy in people with HIV. Sequencing used immunoSEQ multiplex PCR; TCRdb keeps in-frame clones, though not all of them. The profile covers 20,000 to 30,000 clones, with approximately 82% appearing a single time and roughly 2.4% taken by the ten largest. The material sequenced was unsorted PBMCs, taken 3 years after starting antiretroviral therapy. Receptors originate from a man between 45 and 60 years old with HIV. The CDR3 runs from the conserved cysteine through the conserved F or W. The order of the fields is D gene, clone size, V gene, J gene, CDR3 DNA, CDR3 protein. A D gene is named only where the DNA matches it firmly. Clone size is given for some rows only: seen once, a few or many times, or a class if the clone is expanded.

D gene: -
clone size: few
V gene: TRBV28
J gene: TRBJ1-1
CDR3 DNA: TGTGCCAGCAGTTTAGCCAGGATGAGCACTGAAGCTTTCTTT
CDR3 protein: CASSLARMSTEAFF

D gene: -
clone size: -
V gene: TRBV11-3
J gene: TRBJ2-1
CDR3 DNA: TGTGCCAGCAGCTTGGGCGGTACGTCCTACAATGAGCAGTTCTTC
CDR3 protein: CASSLGGTSYNEQFF

D gene: TRBD1
clone size: -
V gene: TRBV5-1
J gene: TRBJ2-5
CDR3 DNA: TGCGCCAGCAGCTTGACCCTTACAGGGGGGAAGACCCAGTACTTC
CDR3 protein: CASSLTLTGGKTQYF

D gene: -
clone size: -
V gene: TRBV2
J gene: TRBJ1-1
CDR3 DNA: TGTGCCACGCGGATGTCCATGAACACTGAAGCTTTCTTT
CDR3 protein: CATRMSMNTEAFF

D gene: -
clone size: few
V gene: TRBV5-1
J gene: TRBJ1-2
CDR3 DNA: TGCGCCAGCAGCTTAACAGGCTTCTATGGCTACACCTTC
CDR3 protein: CASSLTGFYGYTF

D gene: -
clone size: -
V gene: TRBV11-2
J gene: TRBJ1-5
CDR3 DNA: TGTGCCAGCAGTTCGGGGGCAGCCAATCAGCCCCAGCATTTT
CDR3 protein: CASSSGAANQPQHF

D gene: -
clone size: -
V gene: TRBV5-1
J gene: TRBJ1-2
CDR3 DNA: TGCGCCAGCAGCTTGTCCAGGGCTAACTATGGCTACACCTTC
CDR3 protein: CASSLSRANYGYTF

D gene: -
clone size: -
V gene: TRBV9
J gene: TRBJ1-5
CDR3 DNA: TGTGCCAGCAGCGGGGACGGAAGCAATCAGCCCCAGCATTTT
CDR3 protein: CASSGDGSNQPQHF

D gene: TRBD2
clone size: -
V gene: TRBV25-1
J gene: TRBJ2-1
CDR3 DNA: TGTGCCAGCAGTGACCCAAGAGCGGGGGAGCACTACAATGAGCAGTTCTTC
CDR3 protein: CASSDPRAGEHYNEQFF

D gene: -
clone size: -
V gene: TRBV5-1
J gene: TRBJ2-3
CDR3 DNA: TGCGCCAGCAGCTTGGTAGTACAGGACACAGATACGCAGTATTTT
CDR3 protein: CASSLVVQDTDTQYF

D gene: TRBD1
clone size: -
V gene: TRBV5-4
J gene: TRBJ1-3
CDR3 DNA: TGTGCCAGCAGCGATGACAGGGTTTTCTCTGGAAACACCATATATTTT
CDR3 protein: CASSDDRVFSGNTIYF

D gene: -
clone size: -
V gene: TRBV29-1
J gene: TRBJ2-3
CDR3 DNA: TGCAGCGTTGGGGACAAGATACGCACAGATACGCAGTATTTT
CDR3 protein: CSVGDKIRTDTQYF

D gene: TRBD2
clone size: -
V gene: TRBV2
J gene: TRBJ2-3
CDR3 DNA: TGTGCCAGCAGTCCCTTGACTAGCGGGAGCACAGATACGCAGTATTTT
CDR3 protein: CASSPLTSGSTDTQYF

D gene: -
clone size: few
V gene: TRBV10-1
J gene: TRBJ2-6
CDR3 DNA: TGCGCCAGCAGTGACAGGGACGCACAAAGTCGGGCCAACGTCCTGACTTTC
CDR3 protein: CASSDRDAQSRANVLTF

D gene: TRBD2
clone size: -
V gene: TRBV7-9
J gene: TRBJ2-4
CDR3 DNA: TGTGCCAGCCTGAACACCGGGGGGAAAAACATTCAGTACTTC
CDR3 protein: CASLNTGGKNIQYF

D gene: -
clone size: -
V gene: TRBV7-9
J gene: TRBJ1-2
CDR3 DNA: TGTGCCAGCAGCTTTTACGAAAGCGGCAGGGGCCAAGCTAACTATGGCTACACCTTC
CDR3 protein: CASSFYESGRGQANYGYTF

D gene: -
clone size: -
V gene: TRBV14
J gene: TRBJ2-7
CDR3 DNA: TGTGCCAGCAGCCAAGATCTGGTCAGGAGCTACGAGCAGTACTTC
CDR3 protein: CASSQDLVRSYEQYF

D gene: TRBD2
clone size: -
V gene: TRBV5-4
J gene: TRBJ2-3
CDR3 DNA: TGTGCCAGCAGCGGGAGGACTAGCGGGCTGAGCACAGATACGCAGTATTTT
CDR3 protein: CASSGRTSGLSTDTQYF

D gene: -
clone size: -
V gene: TRBV27
J gene: TRBJ2-7
CDR3 DNA: TGTGCCAGCAGTTTAGGCAGGGGCATGAACGAGCAGTACTTC
CDR3 protein: CASSLGRGMNEQYF

D gene: TRBD1
clone size: -
V gene: TRBV19
J gene: TRBJ2-7
CDR3 DNA: TGTGCCAGTAGTATAGGGACAGGATACGAGCAGTACTTC
CDR3 protein: CASSIGTGYEQYF

D gene: -
clone size: -
V gene: TRBV5-8
J gene: TRBJ1-3
CDR3 DNA: TGTGCCAGCAGCCTTGGGACGTACTCTGGAAACACCATATATTTT
CDR3 protein: CASSLGTYSGNTIYF

D gene: TRBD2
clone size: -
V gene: TRBV2
J gene: TRBJ2-2
CDR3 DNA: TGTGCCAGCAGTGAAAGCGGGGGGAACACCGGGGAGCTGTTTTTT
CDR3 protein: CASSESGGNTGELFF

D gene: -
clone size: -
V gene: TRBV6-6
J gene: TRBJ2-1
CDR3 DNA: TGTGCCAGCAGTTACACAGTCGCCAATGAGCAGTTCTTC
CDR3 protein: CASSYTVANEQFF

D gene: -
clone size: -
V gene: TRBV5-1
J gene: TRBJ2-5
CDR3 DNA: TGCGCCAGCAGCTTGATGGGACAAGGGGACGGAGAGACCCAGTACTTC
CDR3 protein: CASSLMGQGDGETQYF

D gene: TRBD2
clone size: -
V gene: TRBV7-9
J gene: TRBJ2-5
CDR3 DNA: TGTGCCAGCAGCTTAATAACTAGCGGCCAAGAGACCCAGTACTTC
CDR3 protein: CASSLITSGQETQYF

D gene: TRBD1
clone size: -
V gene: TRBV18
J gene: TRBJ2-2
CDR3 DNA: TGTGCCAGCTCATTGACAGGGGGACCCGGGGAGCTGTTTTTT
CDR3 protein: CASSLTGGPGELFF

D gene: TRBD2
clone size: -
V gene: TRBV28
J gene: TRBJ2-7
CDR3 DNA: TGTGCCAGCAGTCCCCTTCTTGGAGCGGGAGTTTCGGGCGAGCAGTATTTC
CDR3 protein: CASSPLLGAGVSGEQYF

D gene: TRBD1
clone size: -
V gene: TRBV4-3
J gene: TRBJ1-2
CDR3 DNA: TGCGCCAGCAGCCAAGATACGTCAATAGGGGGCACTAACTATGGCTACACCTTC
CDR3 protein: CASSQDTSIGGTNYGYTF

D gene: TRBD1
clone size: -
V gene: TRBV19
J gene: TRBJ1-2
CDR3 DNA: TGTGCCAGTAGTATAGCCAATTCCCGGGACAGGGCCATAAACTATGGCTACACCTTC
CDR3 protein: CASSIANSRDRAINYGYTF

D gene: -
clone size: -
V gene: TRBV25-1
J gene: TRBJ1-1
CDR3 DNA: TGTGCCAGCAGCGTCATCATGAACACTGAAGCTTTCTTT
CDR3 protein: CASSVIMNTEAFF

D gene: TRBD2
clone size: -
V gene: TRBV28
J gene: TRBJ2-5
CDR3 DNA: TGTGCCAGCAGTTTATGGACTAGCGGGGAAGAGACCCAGTACTTC
CDR3 protein: CASSLWTSGEETQYF

D gene: -
clone size: -
V gene: TRBV6-5
J gene: TRBJ1-6
CDR3 DNA: TGTGCCAGCAGTTACTCGGCACGGTCATCCCTCCACTTT
CDR3 protein: CASSYSARSSLHF

D gene: TRBD1
clone size: -
V gene: TRBV27
J gene: TRBJ1-1
CDR3 DNA: TGTGCCAGCATTACAGGGGCTGAAGCTTTCTTT
CDR3 protein: CASITGAEAFF

D gene: TRBD1
clone size: -
V gene: TRBV4-3
J gene: TRBJ1-1
CDR3 DNA: TGCGCCAGCAGCCAACCCGGGAGGGGGCGAGCTTTCTTT
CDR3 protein: CASSQPGRGRAFF

D gene: TRBD1
clone size: once
V gene: TRBV28
J gene: TRBJ1-2
CDR3 DNA: TGTGCCAGCAGACCCACCGGGACAGGGTTGTACTATGGCTACACCTTC
CDR3 protein: CASRPTGTGLYYGYTF

D gene: -
clone size: -
V gene: TRBV28
J gene: TRBJ1-1
CDR3 DNA: TGTGCCAGCAGTTTGGAGGGTGTGAACACTGAAGCTTTCTTT
CDR3 protein: CASSLEGVNTEAFF

D gene: -
clone size: -
V gene: TRBV10-3
J gene: TRBJ2-7
CDR3 DNA: TGTGCCACCAGACCGGGGATCGCCTACGAGCAGTACTTC
CDR3 protein: CATRPGIAYEQYF

D gene: -
clone size: -
V gene: TRBV20-1
J gene: TRBJ2-3
CDR3 DNA: TGCAGTGCCGGAACAGATACGCAGTATTTT
CDR3 protein: CSAGTDTQYF

D gene: -
clone size: -
V gene: TRBV7-9
J gene: TRBJ2-2
CDR3 DNA: TGTGCCAGCAGCCATAGACAGAACACCGGGGAGCTGTTTTTT
CDR3 protein: CASSHRQNTGELFF

D gene: -
clone size: -
V gene: TRBV5-5
J gene: TRBJ2-5
CDR3 DNA: TGTGCCAGCAGCCCGAGGGGGCGGGGGATGGGGGAGACCCAGTACTTC
CDR3 protein: CASSPRGRGMGETQYF

D gene: TRBD1
clone size: -
V gene: TRBV6-6
J gene: TRBJ2-7
CDR3 DNA: TGTGCCAGCAGAGGGACAGGATTCCACGAGCAGTACTTC
CDR3 protein: CASRGTGFHEQYF

D gene: TRBD2
clone size: -
V gene: TRBV19
J gene: TRBJ2-1
CDR3 DNA: TGTGCCAGTAGTATTGGACTAGCGGGAGTAGGGAATGAGCAGTTCTTC
CDR3 protein: CASSIGLAGVGNEQFF

D gene: -
clone size: few
V gene: TRBV4-1
J gene: TRBJ1-1
CDR3 DNA: TGCGCCAGCAGCCAAGGGGTCACTGAAGCTTTCTTT
CDR3 protein: CASSQGVTEAFF

D gene: -
clone size: -
V gene: TRBV6-6
J gene: TRBJ2-1
CDR3 DNA: TGTGCCAGCAGACTGGAGTATGAGCAGTTCTTC
CDR3 protein: CASRLEYEQFF

D gene: -
clone size: -
V gene: TRBV5-4
J gene: TRBJ1-1
CDR3 DNA: TGTGCCAGCTCCAATACGCGGGGGACTGAAGCTTTCTTT
CDR3 protein: CASSNTRGTEAFF

D gene: -
clone size: few
V gene: TRBV2
J gene: TRBJ1-5
CDR3 DNA: TGTGCCAGCAGTGAAGACAGGGCCCAGCATTTT
CDR3 protein: CASSEDRAQHF

D gene: TRBD2
clone size: once
V gene: TRBV2
J gene: TRBJ2-1
CDR3 DNA: TGTGCCAGCACGGGGGACTACCACAATGAGCAGTTCTTC
CDR3 protein: CASTGDYHNEQFF

D gene: -
clone size: -
V gene: TRBV19
J gene: TRBJ1-2
CDR3 DNA: TGTGCCAGTAGTATAGATCGTCGAGAGGACTATGGCTACACCTTC
CDR3 protein: CASSIDRREDYGYTF

D gene: TRBD1
clone size: -
V gene: TRBV7-6
J gene: TRBJ1-5
CDR3 DNA: TGTGCCAGCAGCTTAGAAGAGGGGGCGAGTCAGCCCCAGCATTTT
CDR3 protein: CASSLEEGASQPQHF